This T cell receptor (beta chain) stems from a study of blood T cell repertoires in COVID-19. For the study at large: Samples of COVID-19 (acute and convalescent) were obtained from the United States, Italy and Spain.

Those enrolled, adults aged roughly 18 to 100 years, came from about two dozen US areas. Categorization into cohorts depended on clinical history that participants reported. Methods used by the authors: Amplification from reference gene primers served as the basis for estimated nucleated cell counts. The method was immunoSEQ multiplex PCR; TCRdb's version includes in-frame clones alone and lacks a portion of them. Clone size and V and J calls were adopted from that table, with D and trimming inferred from the DNA. The sample lists roughly 160,000 clones; 70% to 85% were seen once. There are 14 residues in the CDR3. Germline lookup yields CDR1 SGHVS and CDR2 FQNEAQ. V was clipped by 1 base and J by 3 bases, with 8 bases between them.

Sequences were obtained from PBMCs or T cells enriched from blood (not recorded which). This clonotype was sampled from a woman between 70 and 85 years old in a cohort exposed to, infected with or recovered from COVID-19 (not recorded which). The rearrangement links TRBV7-8 to TRBJ2-3; D not resolved. As DNA, the CDR3 is TGTGCCAGCAGCTTAGACGAGGCGACAGATACGCAGTATTTT. Protein: CASSLDEATDTQYF.